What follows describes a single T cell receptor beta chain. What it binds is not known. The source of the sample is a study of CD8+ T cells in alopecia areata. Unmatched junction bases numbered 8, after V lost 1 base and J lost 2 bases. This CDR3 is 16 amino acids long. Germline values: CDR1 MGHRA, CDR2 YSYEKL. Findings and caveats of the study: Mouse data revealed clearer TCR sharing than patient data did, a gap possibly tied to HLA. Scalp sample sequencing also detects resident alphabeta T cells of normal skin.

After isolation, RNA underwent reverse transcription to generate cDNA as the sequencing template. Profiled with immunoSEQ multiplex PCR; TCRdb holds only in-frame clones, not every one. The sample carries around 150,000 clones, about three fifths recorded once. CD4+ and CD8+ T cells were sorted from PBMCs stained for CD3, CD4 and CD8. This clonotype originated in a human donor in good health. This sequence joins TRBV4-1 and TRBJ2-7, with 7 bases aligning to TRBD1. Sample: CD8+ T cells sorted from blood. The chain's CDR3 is CASSQAWTGPAYEQYF. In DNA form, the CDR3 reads TGCGCCAGCAGCCAAGCTTGGACAGGCCCTGCCTACGAGCAGTACTTC.